This T cell receptor (beta chain) was identified in a study of cytomegalovirus exposure and HLA in healthy donors. Points on this clone: Its cognate antigen is unknown.

Overall study findings and caveats: Evidence from a later analysis indicated that most CMV-associated TCR beta chains looked HLA-restricted. Highly shared variants forming one cluster were likely a sequencing artifact.

The CDR3 is made up of 13 amino acids. CDR1 is SNHLY, CDR2 FYNNEI, per germline. Trimming removed 4 bases from V and 4 bases from J, with 8 bases in between. Primers included in the PCR were 60 Vbeta and 13 Jbeta primers. The data were produced by immunoSEQ multiplex PCR, yet TCRdb's version contains in-frame clones alone and is incomplete. This sample contains about 140,000 clones. The rearrangement uses TRBV2 and TRBJ2-1; D is ambiguous. The sample was PBMCs. The receptor was isolated from a man aged 40-49 years in good health and CMV-seronegative. Here the CDR3 reads CASSVGPYNEQFF. The CDR3 DNA follows: TGTGCCAGCAGTGTTGGCCCTTACAATGAGCAGTTCTTC.